This TCR beta chain originates from a study of vaccination and CD4 T cells after COVID-19. CDR3 length: 14 amino acids. Germline V gene data show CDR1 as MNHEY and CDR2 as SVGEGT. Trimming cost V 3 bases and J 4 bases, with 12 bases left between them. Regarding this clonotype: Antigen unknown.

Broader study findings: Median SARS-CoV-2-reactive clonotype numbers went up from about 22 to 38, but not significantly.

Oncomine TCR Beta short-read sequencing was applied to DNA from cultured CD4+ T cells. TCRdb re-called the PCR reads through MiXCR, storing one row per CDR3 protein. Of around 14,000 distinct CDR3 sequences listed, 51% are singletons. Treatment given: roughly 10-day PBMC culture with coronavirus spike peptide pools or control peptides (ViraFEST assay). The gene calls are TRBV6-2 or TRBV6-3 and TRBJ1-2, with a tentative D call TRBD1 (5 bases). Sequenced sample: CD4+ T cells from blood, cultured in vitro. The origin of this receptor is a human donor who had recovered from COVID-19. DNA of the CDR3: TGTGCCAGCAGTTATGACAGTGCCCTCTATGGCTACACCTTC. Its protein product is CASSYDSALYGYTF.